This T cell receptor (beta chain) was identified during a study of Ad26.COV2.S vaccination and SARS-CoV-2 variants. Study in general: The study gave Ad26.COV2.S intramuscularly, once or twice 56 days apart.

Study-level findings and limits: Vaccine and placebo groups showed comparable non-spike TCR breadth.

The CDR3 runs 18 residues. A remark on this clone: What it binds is not known.

Sample treatment: about 20 received Ad26.COV2.S at low or high dose, single or two shots; a few received placebo; per-sample allocation not given. Sampling was performed 63 days after the first vaccine or placebo injection. TCRdb's table, derived via immunoSEQ multiplex PCR, lists solely in-frame clones and lacks some. This repertoire shows 450,000 to 550,000 clones, about 88% found once; its top ten account for about 2.7%. The sequencing here drew on peripheral blood, taken in a trial of Ad26.COV2.S vaccine versus placebo. This receptor was obtained from a person aged 18-60 years who received the Ad26.COV2.S COVID-19 vaccine or a placebo. The V and J genes are TRBV21-1 and TRBJ2-7; the table's D call TRBD2 went unverified against the DNA. TRBV21-1 is labeled a pseudogene. The CDR3 protein is CASSKSEEPGRASYEQYF. For the CDR3, the DNA is TGTGCCAGCAGCAAGAGTGAGGAGCCAGGGAGGGCCTCCTACGAGCAGTACTTC.